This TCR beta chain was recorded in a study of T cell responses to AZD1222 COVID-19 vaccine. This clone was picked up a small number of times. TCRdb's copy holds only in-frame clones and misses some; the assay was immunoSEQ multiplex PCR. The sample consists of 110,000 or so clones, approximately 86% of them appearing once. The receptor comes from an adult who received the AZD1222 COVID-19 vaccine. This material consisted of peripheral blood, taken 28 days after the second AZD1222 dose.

The CDR3 DNA sequence: TGTGCCAGCAGCTTAGGACAGGGGGCAGATACGCAGTATTTT. Translating it yields CASSLGQGADTQYF. The rearrangement links TRBV7-9 to TRBJ2-3, with TRBD1 matching over 9 bases. Per the germline V gene, CDR1 is SEHNR and CDR2 is FQNEAQ (reference sequence). The CDR3 loop spans 14 amino acids. The trim removed 1 base at V and 4 bases at J, leaving 0 bases unmatched.